The clone carrying this T cell receptor (beta chain) has just one count. CDR3 length: 16 residues. Per the germline V gene, CDR1 is SGHTA and CDR2 is FQGNSA. J lost 3 bases, V lost 5 bases, and 11 bases had no gene match. Libraries were prepared by immunoSEQ multiplex PCR; TCRdb keeps only in-frame clonotypes and omits some of them. Among some 2,400,000 clones listed, 90% to 96% were seen once. The data stem from a study of shared clonotypes between healthy human individuals. The chain is built from TRBV7-2 and TRBJ2-3; the match to TRBD2 covers 7 bases. The sequenced material came from naive CD4+ T cells sorted from blood. The subset was: CD45RA+ positively selected. The TCR comes from a young man in good health. The CDR3 reads CASSLTTSPPTDTQYF. The CDR3 DNA is TGTGCCAGCAGCCTCACGACTAGCCCCCCGACAGATACGCAGTATTTT.